A single sample is the source of the 17 T cell receptor beta chains below, sequenced in a study of shared clonotypes between healthy human individuals. Clones were read by immunoSEQ multiplex PCR, and TCRdb kept only the in-frame ones, dropping some. Of approximately 2.1 million clones in the sample, 90% to 95% were seen once. What was sequenced was naive CD4+ T cells from PBMCs. The subset here: CD45RA+ positively selected. These receptors were taken from a man younger than 35 in good health. Some clones in this sample may be carry-over from other donors' samples.

The gene calls are TRBV7-9 and TRBJ1-1, with D perhaps matching TRBD1 (5 bases). The V end lost 5 bases, the J end lost 3 bases, and 13 bases lay between the germline ends. Germline V gene data show CDR1 as SEHNR and CDR2 as FQNEAQ (reference sequence). The CDR3 is made up of 14 amino acids. The CDR3 loop reads CASSAAGGDTEAFF. The CDR3 DNA reads as TGTGCCAGCAGCGCTGCCGGGGGGGACACTGAAGCTTTCTTT.

This chain uses TRBV14 with TRBJ2-2; 8 bases match TRBD2. The trim removed 0 bases at V and 6 bases at J, leaving 9 bases unmatched. Germline assignment: CDR1 SGHDN and CDR2 FVKESK. The CDR3 is 17 amino acids. CDR3 bases: TGTGCCAGCAGCCAAGATGTGACTAGCGATCTGGCCGGGGAGCTGTTTTTT. Encoded protein: CASSQDVTSDLAGELFF.

The J gene is TRBJ2-3, the V gene TRBV7-9; 7 bases agree with TRBD1. J lost 4 bases, V lost 1 base, and 2 bases had no gene match. Germline V lookup: CDR1 SEHNR, CDR2 FQNEAQ (reference sequence). This CDR3 has 14 residues. The CDR3 sequence is CASSLEGAADTQYF. CDR3 sequence (DNA): TGTGCCAGCAGCTTAGAGGGGGCCGCAGATACGCAGTATTTT. Combining the CDR3 with reference TRBV7-9 and TRBJ2-3 gives the whole variable domain DTGVSQNPRHKITKRGQNVTFRCDPISEHNRLYWYRQTLGQGPEFLTYFQNEAQLEKSRLLSDRFSAERPKGSFSTLEIQRTEQGDSAMYLCASSLEGAADTQYFGPGTRLTVL.

This chain uses TRBV5-6 with TRBJ2-7, with D hard to call. The germline gives CDR1 SGHDT, CDR2 YYEEEE. The CDR3 runs 13 residues. Trimming shortened V by 3 bases and J by 2 bases, and 9 bases separated the two germline ends. The CDR3, as DNA: TGTGCCAGCAGCTCTACCCGGGCCTACGAGCAGTACTTC. Protein: CASSSTRAYEQYF.

The chain carries TRBV18 and TRBJ1-4; D is undetermined. Trimming shortened V by 0 bases and J by 7 bases, and 6 bases separated the two germline ends. CDR1 and CDR2 from the germline V gene are KGHSH and LQKENI. This CDR3 has 13 residues. The CDR3 nucleotides are TGTGCCAGCTCACCACCGGGGATTGAAAAACTGTTTTTT. Translating gives CASSPPGIEKLFF.

With regard to this clone: Other DNA sequences in this specimen translate into the identical CDR3. The genes are TRBV27 and TRBJ1-2, with a possible D match to TRBD1 (5 bases). In germline, CDR1 is MNHEY, CDR2 SMNVEV (reference sequence). V was shortened by 5 bases and J by 5 bases, with 9 bases between the two germline ends. CDR3 length: 12 residues. The CDR3 loop reads CASSGTGYGYTF. As DNA, the CDR3 is TGTGCCAGCAGTGGGACGGGTTATGGCTACACCTTC.

The rearrangement joins TRBV7-2 to TRBJ2-7, with D perhaps TRBD2 (5 bases). The V end lost 5 bases, the J end lost 3 bases, and 14 bases lay between the germline ends. CDR1 SGHTA and CDR2 FQGNSA come from the germline V gene. This CDR3 has 14 amino acids. CDR3 sequence reads: CASSRSSAVYEQYF. The CDR3 coding sequence is TGTGCCAGCAGCCGGAGTAGCGCCGTCTACGAGCAGTACTTC.

The chain uses TRBV5-1 and TRBJ2-1; the D gene is possibly TRBD1 (6 bases). Germline values: CDR1 SGHRS, CDR2 YFSETQ. The CDR3 is made up of 16 amino acids. The V end was cut by 4 bases, the J end by 0 bases, with 14 bases between. The CDR3 DNA reads TGCGCCAGCAGCACTAGACAGGCGAGCTCCTACAATGAGCAGTTCTTC. This translates into CASSTRQASSYNEQFF.

In regard to this clone: The sample has other DNA sequences that encode this CDR3 too. The V call is TRBV7-2, the J call TRBJ2-3; the match to TRBD2 covers 7 bases. With 1 base clipped from V and 6 bases from J, the junction kept 4 bases outside the gene matches. The CDR3 is 14 residues long. The V gene's germline CDR1 is SGHTA and CDR2 FQGNSA. CDR3 residues: CASSLGLAVDTQYF. Written as DNA, the CDR3 is TGTGCCAGCAGCTTAGGGCTAGCGGTCGATACGCAGTATTTT. Filled out from reference TRBV7-2 and TRBJ2-3, the complete variable domain reads GAGVSQSPSNKVTEKGKDVELRCDPISGHTALYWYRQSLGQGLEFLIYFQGNSAPDKSGLPSDRFSAERTGGSVSTLTIQRTQQEDSAVYLCASSLGLAVDTQYFGPGTRLTVL.

The rearrangement links TRBV9 to TRBJ2-3; D may be TRBD2 (6 bases). This CDR3 has 15 residues. Trimming took 2 bases from V and 4 from J, leaving 14 bases between them. Germline CDR1 reads SGDLS; CDR2 reads YYNGEE. As DNA, the CDR3 is TGTGCCAGCAGCGTGTCAGGACTACTGGCAGATACGCAGTATTTT. It specifies CASSVSGLLADTQYF.

The chain uses TRBV28 and TRBJ2-2, with D maybe TRBD2 (6 bases). This CDR3 is 19 amino acids long. Per the germline V gene, CDR1 is MDHEN and CDR2 is SYDVKM. V was shortened by 2 bases and J by 0 bases, with 19 bases between the two germline ends. CDR3 amino acids: CASSLRVLGAGANTGELFF. CDR3 sequence (DNA): TGTGCCAGCAGTTTACGTGTCTTGGGAGCGGGCGCGAACACCGGGGAGCTGTTTTTT. Combining the CDR3 with reference TRBV28 and TRBJ2-2 gives the whole variable domain DVKVTQSSRYLVKRTGEKVFLECVQDMDHENMFWYRQDPGLGLRLIYFSYDVKMKEKGDIPEGYSVSREKKERFSLILESASTNQTSMYLCASSLRVLGAGANTGELFFGEGSRLTVL.

This clone was picked up one time. The J gene is TRBJ2-1, the V gene TRBV6-5, with D possibly being TRBD2 (6 bases). CDR3 size: 14 residues. The V gene's germline CDR1 is MNHEY and CDR2 SVGAGI. V gave up 5 bases and J gave up 6 bases, with 14 bases separating them. The CDR3 reads CASSPPGGPNEQFF. DNA of the CDR3: TGTGCCAGCAGTCCACCCGGAGGGCCCAATGAGCAGTTCTTC.

The V and J genes are TRBV7-2 and TRBJ2-7; 13 positions agree with TRBD2. V lost 6 bases, J lost 10 bases, and 12 bases stayed unmatched. Germline V gives CDR1 SGHTA, CDR2 FQGNSA. This CDR3 has 15 amino acids. Here the CDR3 reads CASSPPLGLAGNQYF. In DNA, the CDR3 is TGTGCCAGCAGTCCCCCCTTGGGACTAGCGGGAAATCAGTACTTC.

This rearrangement joins TRBV11-1 to TRBJ1-6; 8 nucleotides agree with TRBD1. The V gene's germline CDR1 is SGHAT and CDR2 FQDESV (reference sequence). This CDR3 has 18 residues. J lost 6 bases, V lost 0 bases, and 10 bases had no gene match. CDR3 sequence reads: CASSLAPRQGAGNSPLHF. Written as DNA, the CDR3 is TGTGCCAGCAGCTTAGCCCCCCGGCAGGGGGCGGGTAATTCACCCCTCCACTTT.

This chain uses TRBV5-1 with TRBJ2-5, with D possibly matching TRBD2 (6 bases). V was clipped by 0 bases and J by 2 bases, with 11 bases between them. Per germline, CDR1 SGHRS and CDR2 YFSETQ. The CDR3 loop spans 15 amino acids. CDR3 region: CASSLVGGKQETQYF. The CDR3 DNA is TGCGCCAGCAGCTTGGTCGGCGGGAAGCAAGAGACCCAGTACTTC.

The rearrangement uses TRBV10-3 and TRBJ2-1, with a possible D match to TRBD2 (5 bases). There are 12 residues in the CDR3. V gave up 11 bases and J gave up 9 bases, with 17 bases separating them. The germline gives CDR1 ENHRY, CDR2 SYGVKD. The CDR3 DNA follows: TGTGCCGCCTCCACGAGGGCCAGTGAGCAGTTCTTC. It is translated as CAASTRASEQFF.

The rearrangement joins TRBV7-9 to TRBJ1-1; 8 bases match TRBD1. Germline-derived CDR1 and CDR2 are SEHNR and FQNEAQ (reference sequence). The CDR3 contains 15 residues. Trimming took 2 bases from V and 3 from J; bases not matched to a gene: 5. The CDR3 here is CASSLLDRADTEAFF. The CDR3 bases are TGTGCCAGCAGCTTACTGGACAGGGCGGACACTGAAGCTTTCTTT.